The 27 T cell receptor beta chains in this list originate from one sample, sequenced in a study of blood T cell repertoires in COVID-19. Sequenced by immunoSEQ multiplex PCR; TCRdb stores in-frame clones only, minus some. The sample comprises 65,000 to 90,000 clones, approximately 88% of which are singletons, and over 4.5% rests with the top ten. The sample comprised peripheral blood. All receptors derive from a human donor in a cohort sampled during active COVID-19.

The chain uses TRBV2 and TRBJ2-1, with 9 bases aligning to TRBD2. The germline CDR1 and CDR2 sequences are SNHLY and FYNNEI. V dropped 9 bases and J dropped 7; count of bases not matched to a gene: 16. The CDR3 is made up of 16 amino acids. This chain's CDR3 is CARRGNSGSKSNEQFF. The CDR3 coding sequence is TGTGCCAGAAGGGGAAATAGCGGGAGTAAAAGTAATGAGCAGTTCTTC.

This clone was seen a single time. This chain uses TRBV6-1 with TRBJ2-5; the D is unclear. Trimming shortened V by 3 bases and J by 5 bases, and 7 bases separated the two germline ends. Germline CDR1 and CDR2: MNHNS and SASEGT. The CDR3 consists of 12 residues. CDR3 nucleotides: TGTGCCAGCAGTGAGGTCGGGGAGACCCAGTACTTC. Translation: CASSEVGETQYF.

In this sample, this clone turned up a few times. The chain couples TRBV6-5 to TRBJ1-2; D unclear. Trimming took 0 bases from V and 3 from J, leaving 5 bases between them. The CDR3 spans 13 residues. The germline gives CDR1 MNHEY, CDR2 SVGAGI. Here the CDR3 DNA reads TGTGCCAGCAGTTACTCATCGTACTATGGCTACACCTTC. Protein sequence: CASSYSSYYGYTF.

In this sample, this clone turned up once. The chain is built from TRBV3-1 (or the pseudogene TRBV3-2) and TRBJ2-2; the match to TRBD2 covers 8 bases. V lost 1 base to trimming and J lost 4 bases; unmatched junction nucleotides: 2. CDR1 and CDR2 from the germline V gene are LGHDT and YNNKEL (reference sequence). CDR3 size: 15 residues. In DNA form, the CDR3 reads TGTGCCAGCAGCCAAGGGCGGGGGGTCACCGGGGAGCTGTTTTTT. Translation gives CASSQGRGVTGELFF.

This chain joins TRBV4-1 and TRBJ1-5; D is possibly TRBD1 (5 bases). Trimming shortened V by 0 bases and J by 10 bases, and 25 bases separated the two germline ends. The CDR3 loop spans 18 amino acids. Germline V gene lookup returns CDR1 MGHRA and CDR2 YSYEKL. This chain's CDR3 is CASSQDPRTSMGGGPQHF. The CDR3 nucleotides read TGCGCCAGCAGCCAAGATCCCCGGACTTCCATGGGGGGTGGACCCCAGCATTTT.

This clone was detected a few times. The gene calls are TRBV5-8 and TRBJ1-6; TRBD1 aligns across 9 bases. Per germline, CDR1 SGHTS and CDR2 YDEGEE. The CDR3 contains 14 residues. V was clipped by 7 bases and J by 8 bases; unmatched bases: 7. Here the CDR3 reads CASSQGARDSPLHF. Written as DNA, the CDR3 is TGTGCCAGCTCACAGGGGGCCCGGGATTCACCCCTCCACTTT.

The CDR3 DNA follows: TGTGCCAGCAGCCGAGGACAGGGGAATTCACCCCTCCACTTT. Translated, it gives CASSRGQGNSPLHF. The V gene is TRBV6-2 or TRBV6-3, the J gene TRBJ1-6, with TRBD1 matching 9 bases. V lost 6 bases, J lost 7 bases, and 4 bases stayed unmatched. This CDR3 comprises 14 residues. Germline CDR1 reads MNHEY; CDR2 reads SVGEGT.

In its sample, this clone was seen once. Within the sample, other DNA sequences also encode this same CDR3. This chain links TRBV19 with TRBJ2-7; 8 bases fit TRBD1. Germline V gene sequence: CDR1 LNHDA, CDR2 SQIVND (reference sequence). This CDR3 region has 13 residues. V was clipped by 5 bases and J by 2 bases; unmatched bases: 2. CDR3 amino acids: CASSAGQAYEQYF. The CDR3 DNA reads TGTGCCAGTAGTGCGGGACAGGCCTACGAGCAGTACTTC.

This clone appeared a few times. V is TRBV5-1 and J is TRBJ2-1; 11 bases map to TRBD2. Germline values: CDR1 SGHRS, CDR2 YFSETQ. This CDR3 is 15 amino acids long. Germline trimming cut 1 base from V and 8 bases from J; bases unmatched to any gene: 5. CDR3 residues: CASSLTSGSGDEQFF. The CDR3 coding sequence is TGCGCCAGCAGCTTGACTAGCGGGAGTGGCGATGAGCAGTTCTTC.

Concerning this clone: One end of the junction varies from germline; a read error may be responsible. The rearrangement uses TRBV3-1 (or the pseudogene TRBV3-2) and TRBJ1-5; D is undetermined. Germline CDR1 is LGHDT and CDR2 is YNNKEL (reference sequence). CDR3 length: 13 amino acids. The CDR3 DNA reads as TGTGCCAGCAGCCAAGACACTAATCAGTCCCAGCATTTT. Protein: CASSQDTNQSQHF.

The rearrangement uses TRBV29-1 and TRBJ2-1; TRBD1 aligns across 9 bases. V shed 7 bases and J 7 bases; nucleotides not matched to a gene: 8. This CDR3 comprises 13 residues. Germline V gene sequence: CDR1 SQVTM, CDR2 ANQGSEA. The CDR3 spells CSAAGTGRNEQFF. CDR3 sequence (DNA): TGCAGCGCCGCCGGGACAGGGAGGAATGAGCAGTTCTTC.

V and J are TRBV13 and TRBJ2-7, with 9 bases aligning to TRBD2. Trimming cost V 4 bases and J 5 bases; bases outside gene matches: 9. This CDR3 contains 15 residues. Germline V gives CDR1 PRHDT, CDR2 FYEKMQ (reference sequence). Here the CDR3 DNA reads TGTGCCAGCAGCTCTAGGGGGACTAGCACCAACGAGCAGTACTTC. Translating gives CASSSRGTSTNEQYF.

As DNA, the CDR3 is TGTGCCAGCAGTTTATCGGCCCAGGGGTGGGAGCCCCAGCATTTT. It encodes CASSLSAQGWEPQHF. This chain uses TRBV27 with TRBJ1-5, with a tentative D call TRBD1 (6 bases). This CDR3 is built from 15 residues. Trimming pared 0 bases from V and 8 bases from J, leaving 14 bases between. Germline assignment: CDR1 MNHEY and CDR2 SMNVEV (reference sequence).

V is TRBV30 and J is TRBJ2-7; TRBD1 agrees at 8 bases. The CDR3 is 13 residues long. V shed 4 bases, J shed 7 bases, and the junction held 9 bases outside the gene matches. From germline, CDR1 is GTSNPN and CDR2 SVGIG (reference sequence). Here the CDR3 reads CAWKGTGIGEQYF. The CDR3, as DNA: TGTGCCTGGAAAGGGACAGGTATCGGGGAGCAGTACTTC.

This clone appeared once. This chain connects TRBV5-1 to TRBJ2-1; 7 bases fit TRBD2. The J segment lost 6 bases and the V segment lost 4 bases, leaving 4 bases of the junction unmatched. The CDR3 spans 13 residues. Looked up from germline, CDR1 is SGHRS and CDR2 is YFSETQ. CDR3 sequence: CASSPASGNEQFF. The CDR3 region has the DNA TGCGCCAGCAGCCCGGCTAGCGGCAATGAGCAGTTCTTC.

This chain links TRBV3-1 (or the pseudogene TRBV3-2) with TRBJ2-7; possible D gene TRBD2, 6 bases. Germline V lookup: CDR1 LGHDT, CDR2 YNNKEL (reference sequence). This CDR3 has 14 amino acids. Trimming took off 4 bases at V and 0 bases at J, with 10 bases between the two ends. Written as DNA, the CDR3 is TGTGCCAGCAGCCGCGGGGCGGTCTCCTACGAGCAGTACTTC. Amino acids: CASSRGAVSYEQYF.

V usage is TRBV10-3 and J usage is TRBJ2-7; 7 bases agree with TRBD1. Germline V lookup: CDR1 ENHRY, CDR2 SYGVKD. V gave up 10 bases and J gave up 0 bases; unmatched junction bases: 12. The CDR3 totals 15 residues. The CDR3 region has the DNA TGTGCCACCCATTCCGCCGGGACAGCCTCCTACGAGCAGTACTTC. This sequence encodes CATHSAGTASYEQYF.

This chain connects TRBV6-2 or TRBV6-3 to TRBJ1-2; the D is unclear. Trimming pared 3 bases from V and 8 bases from J, leaving 10 bases between. The V gene's germline CDR1 is MNHEY and CDR2 SVGEGT. This CDR3 is 12 amino acids long. This CDR3 is CASSYSGNGYTF. The CDR3 DNA reads as TGTGCCAGCAGTTATTCGGGGAACGGCTACACCTTC.

This chain uses TRBV21-1 with TRBJ2-7; the table assigns TRBD1, which was not confirmed against the DNA. TRBV21-1 is a documented pseudogene. This CDR3 spans 15 amino acids. The CDR3 region has the DNA TGTGCCAGCAGCAAAGAAAGACCCACCTTACAGAGGCAGTACTTC. Amino acid sequence: CASSKERPTLQRQYF.

The V call is TRBV20-1, the J call TRBJ1-2; D remains ambiguous. The CDR3 contains 14 residues. V lost 3 bases to trimming and J lost 5 bases, with 16 bases between them. The germline CDR1 and CDR2 sequences are DFQATT and SNEGSKA (reference sequence). The CDR3 is CSASLPRMRYGYTF. The CDR3 coding sequence is TGCAGTGCTAGTCTCCCACGAATGCGGTATGGCTACACCTTC.

The gene calls are TRBV7-8 and TRBJ2-2; tentatively, D is TRBD2 (6 bases). Trimming cost V 5 bases and J 4 bases, with 14 bases left between them. The CDR3 has 15 residues. In germline, CDR1 is SGHVS, CDR2 FQNEAQ. CDR3 nucleotides: TGTGCCAGCAGCATAGGAATGCGGGGCACCGGGGAGCTGTTTTTT. This codes for CASSIGMRGTGELFF. Using reference TRBV7-8 and TRBJ2-2 for the parts outside the CDR3, the full variable domain is GAGVSQSPRYKVAKRGQDVALRCDPISGHVSLFWYQQALGQGPEFLTYFQNEAQLDKSGLPSDRFFAERPEGSVSTLKIQRTQQEDSAVYLCASSIGMRGTGELFFGEGSRLTVL.

The rearrangement joins TRBV15 to TRBJ2-1, with 14 bases identical to TRBD2. The CDR3 runs to 16 residues. Unmatched junction bases numbered 8, after V lost 3 bases and J lost 10 bases. Germline CDR1 and CDR2: LNHNV and YYDKDF (reference sequence). CDR3 DNA sequence: TGTGCCACCAGCAGCCCAGGACTAGCGGGAGGACGGGAGCAGTTCTTC. Its translation: CATSSPGLAGGREQFF.

As concerns this clone: A junction end diverges from the germline sequence, so it may reflect a read error. As DNA, the CDR3 is TGTGCCACCAGCGGGGGGCCCGCGGAGACCCAGTACTTC. Residues: CATSGGPAETQYF. The chain carries TRBV9 and TRBJ2-5, with 9 bases fitting TRBD2. Germline assignment: CDR1 SGDLS and CDR2 YYNGEE. The CDR3 covers 13 residues.

This sequence joins TRBV28 and TRBJ1-5, with D perhaps matching TRBD1 (5 bases). Germline assignment: CDR1 MDHEN and CDR2 SYDVKM. The CDR3 spans 14 residues. The V end was cut by 9 bases, the J end by 5 bases, with 17 bases between. CDR3 bases: TGTGCCAGGGGGGATGGGGGAGGCCATCAGCCCCAGCATTTT. It encodes CARGDGGGHQPQHF.

The chain has TRBV7-2 and TRBJ1-2, with 8 positions matching TRBD1. V shed 5 bases, J shed 8 bases, and the junction held 10 bases outside the gene matches. Germline assignment: CDR1 SGHTA and CDR2 FQGNSA. This CDR3 contains 14 residues. CDR3 protein: CASSTSGTGHGYTF. The CDR3 DNA follows: TGTGCCAGCAGCACATCCGGGACAGGACACGGCTACACCTTC.

The chain combines TRBV6-5 with TRBJ2-5, with 7 nucleotides matching TRBD1. The J segment lost 1 base and the V segment lost 2 bases, leaving 4 bases of the junction unmatched. The CDR3 contains 15 residues. CDR1 is MNHEY and CDR2 is SVGAGI in the germline V gene. CDR3: CASSYLGQAQETQYF. The CDR3 DNA is TGTGCCAGCAGTTACCTCGGACAGGCCCAAGAGACCCAGTACTTC.

This clone was detected a few times. The J gene is TRBJ1-1, the V gene TRBV12-3 or TRBV12-4; D is possibly TRBD1 (6 bases). This CDR3 contains 13 residues. V was pared by 6 bases and J by 6 bases, with 14 bases between. CDR3 bases: TGTGCCAGCAGAACTACAGGGTACGCTGAAGCTTTCTTT. Translation gives CASRTTGYAEAFF.